These 21 T cell receptor beta chains originate from one sample sequenced in a study of beta chain features in type 1 diabetes. TCRB transcripts that were expressed got sequenced, as all of the isolated RNA had been reverse transcribed. Libraries were prepared by immunoSEQ multiplex PCR; TCRdb keeps only in-frame clonotypes and omits some of them. The sample records around 320,000 clones, 14% being singletons. Sequenced sample: central memory CD4+ T cells from blood. These receptors all come from a young man in good health.

This clone turned up a few times. The chain combines TRBV5-1 with TRBJ1-2; 7 bases agree with TRBD1. The CDR3 spans 15 residues. V lost 3 bases, J lost 5 bases, and 10 bases stayed unmatched. Per the germline V gene, CDR1 is SGHRS and CDR2 is YFSETQ. DNA of the CDR3: TGCGCCAGCAGCTCCCCACCGGGACAGAAATATGGCTACACCTTC. The encoded protein is CASSSPPGQKYGYTF.

This clone has at least ten counts. The chain recombines TRBV7-3 with TRBJ2-1, with 9 bases matching TRBD2. Germline CDR1 is SGHTA and CDR2 is FQGTGA. The V and J ends lost 5 bases and 9 bases, in that order; junction bases with no gene match: 5. This CDR3 has 13 residues. CDR3 DNA: TGTGCCAGCAGCCGGTCGCGGGAGGGTGAGCAGTTCTTC. Translation gives CASSRSREGEQFF.

The rearrangement links TRBV9 to TRBJ1-1; possibly TRBD1 for D (6 bases). Trimming took off 3 bases at V and 2 bases at J, with 14 bases between the two ends. Per germline, CDR1 SGDLS and CDR2 YYNGEE. The CDR3 has 15 amino acids. In DNA form, the CDR3 reads TGTGCCAGCAGCGCATCCGGGACAAGAAACACTGAAGCTTTCTTT. Its protein product is CASSASGTRNTEAFF.

J is TRBJ2-5 and V is TRBV7-2; 8 bases fit TRBD2. This CDR3 is 14 amino acids long. V lost 5 bases, J lost 5 bases, and 7 bases stayed unmatched. CDR1 SGHTA and CDR2 FQGNSA come from the germline V gene. The CDR3 is CASSNGGADETQYF. The CDR3 DNA reads as TGTGCCAGCAGCAACGGGGGGGCCGATGAGACCCAGTACTTC.

Judged by abundance, this clone is large. This chain joins TRBV2 and TRBJ2-1, with D perhaps being TRBD1 or TRBD2 (5 bases each). CDR3 length: 13 amino acids. Looked up from germline, CDR1 is SNHLY and CDR2 is FYNNEI. Trimming cost V 4 bases and J 5 bases, with 9 bases left between them. DNA of the CDR3: TGTGCCAGCAGTGGAGGGACCAACAATGAGCAGTTCTTC. Amino acids: CASSGGTNNEQFF.

The V gene is TRBV5-1, the J gene TRBJ1-1; D unclear. The germline V gene has CDR1 SGHRS and CDR2 YFSETQ. CDR3 length: 14 amino acids. V lost 4 bases, J lost 0 bases, and 10 bases lay in between. The CDR3 reads CASSRPGMNTEAFF. DNA of the CDR3: TGCGCCAGCAGCCGCCCGGGCATGAACACTGAAGCTTTCTTT.

The V gene is TRBV20-1, the J gene TRBJ1-6; D is uncertain. This CDR3 has 10 residues. Germline CDR1 is DFQATT and CDR2 is SNEGSKA (reference sequence). Trimming took off 3 bases at V and 9 bases at J, with 3 bases between the two ends. In nucleotides, the CDR3 is TGCAGTGCTAGCGGTTCACCCCTCCACTTT. Protein: CSASGSPLHF.

The genes are TRBV25-1 and TRBJ2-1; D perhaps matches TRBD1 (5 bases). This CDR3 contains 14 residues. V lost 6 bases and J 4 bases, leaving 13 bases between the germline ends. Germline lookup yields CDR1 MGHDK and CDR2 SYGVNS. CDR3 region: CASRSRGRYNEQFF. The DNA for the CDR3 is TGTGCCAGCAGGTCAAGGGGCCGTTACAATGAGCAGTTCTTC.

Regarding this clone: The same CDR3 can be traced to other DNA sequences in this sample. The chain links TRBV27 to TRBJ1-4, with 8 bases identical to TRBD1. With 3 bases clipped from V and 7 bases from J, the junction kept 4 bases outside the gene matches. The length of the CDR3 is 14 residues. The germline V gene encodes CDR1 MNHEY and CDR2 SMNVEV (reference sequence). Here the CDR3 DNA reads TGTGCCAGCAGTTTGGGCAGGGGGCTTGAAAAACTGTTTTTT. It translates to CASSLGRGLEKLFF.

This rearrangement joins TRBV11-2 to TRBJ1-6; TRBD1 matches at 7 bases. CDR3 size: 13 residues. V was pared by 3 bases and J by 11 bases, with 4 bases of the junction left unmatched. CDR1 is SGHAT and CDR2 is FQNNGV in the germline V gene. In DNA form, the CDR3 reads TGTGCCAGCAGCTTGGACAGGAGAACACCCCTCCACTTT. Encoded protein: CASSLDRRTPLHF.

This clone has only a few counts. This chain connects TRBV7-2 to TRBJ2-1; tentative D call: TRBD2 (5 bases). The V gene lost 6 bases and the J gene lost 10 bases, with 13 bases spanning the gap. The CDR3 is made up of 12 amino acids. Germline V lookup: CDR1 SGHTA, CDR2 FQGNSA. The CDR3 DNA reads as TGTGCCAGCAGTCAGGACTGGAGAGAGCAGTTCTTC. It is translated as CASSQDWREQFF. Combining the CDR3 with reference TRBV7-2 and TRBJ2-1 gives the whole variable domain GAGVSQSPSNKVTEKGKDVELRCDPISGHTALYWYRQSLGQGLEFLIYFQGNSAPDKSGLPSDRFSAERTGGSVSTLTIQRTQQEDSAVYLCASSQDWREQFFGPGTRLTVL.

Comments on this clone: Mismatch with germline at one junction end may stem from a read error. This chain uses TRBV7-2 with TRBJ2-3; the D gene is possibly TRBD2 (5 bases). Germline V CDR1 and CDR2: SGHTA, FQGNSA. This CDR3 spans 15 amino acids. The CDR3: CASSQVAGGEDTQYF. The CDR3 DNA sequence: TGCGCCAGCAGCCAAGTCGCGGGCGGCGAAGATACGCAGTATTTT. Supplemented by reference TRBV7-2 and TRBJ2-3, the full variable domain reads GAGVSQSPSNKVTEKGKDVELRCDPISGHTALYWYRQSLGQGLEFLIYFQGNSAPDKSGLPSDRFSAERTGGSVSTLTIQRTQQEDSAVYLCASSQVAGGEDTQYFGPGTRLTVL.

This chain joins TRBV5-8 and TRBJ1-1; D is perhaps TRBD1 (6 bases). Trimming pared 4 bases from V and 1 base from J, leaving 14 bases between. The germline CDR1 and CDR2 sequences are SGHTS and YDEGEE. The length of the CDR3 is 15 residues. Here the CDR3 reads CASSTGQTWNTEAFF. DNA of the CDR3: TGTGCCAGCAGCACAGGACAGACGTGGAACACTGAAGCTTTCTTT. Drawing the rest from reference TRBV5-8 and TRBJ1-1, the complete variable domain is EAGVTQSPTHLIKTRGQQATLRCSPISGHTSVYWYQQALGLGLQFLLWYDEGEERNRGNFPPRFSGRQFPNYSSELNVNALELEDSALYLCASSTGQTWNTEAFFGQGTRLTVV.

This clone was found a few times. Other DNA sequences in the sample encode the same CDR3. The V call is TRBV29-1, the J call TRBJ2-5; no firm D call. Germline V gene sequence: CDR1 SQVTM, CDR2 ANQGSEA. V dropped 7 bases and J dropped 1 base, with 10 bases sitting between them. The CDR3 loop spans 12 amino acids. CDR3 protein: CSGRSGQETQYF. Written as DNA, the CDR3 is TGCAGCGGGAGATCGGGCCAAGAGACCCAGTACTTC.

The chain has TRBV4-1 and TRBJ2-1, with D possibly being TRBD1 or TRBD2 (5 bases each). V lost 0 bases to trimming and J lost 8 bases, with 14 bases between them. The CDR3 consists of 15 residues. Germline CDR1 and CDR2: MGHRA and YSYEKL. CDR3: CASSQEVMRGDEQFF. Here the CDR3 DNA reads TGCGCCAGCAGCCAAGAAGTCATGAGGGGAGATGAGCAGTTCTTC.

The chain is built from TRBV7-6 and TRBJ2-3; D perhaps matches TRBD2 (6 bases). In germline, CDR1 is SGHVS, CDR2 FNYEAQ. The V end was cut by 5 bases, the J end by 0 bases, with 18 bases between. The CDR3 runs 17 residues. CDR3 amino acids: CASSHRGTSTSTDTQYF. In DNA form, the CDR3 reads TGTGCCAGCAGCCATCGGGGGACTTCCACTAGCACAGATACGCAGTATTTT.

This clone was counted ten times or more. The chain is built from TRBV4-2 and TRBJ2-3; D not resolved. Germline CDR1 is LGHNA and CDR2 is YNFKEQ. CDR3 size: 15 residues. Trimming removed 0 bases at V and 0 bases at J, with 7 bases between. The chain's CDR3 is CASSQDQISTDTQYF. The CDR3 DNA is TGTGCCAGCAGCCAAGATCAGATTAGCACAGATACGCAGTATTTT.

About this clone itself: At one of its ends the junction is not consistent with the germline gene, which may arise from a read error. The chain couples TRBV10-3 to TRBJ2-6, with 9 nucleotides matching TRBD1. The CDR3 is made up of 17 amino acids. Germline V gene data show CDR1 as ENHRY and CDR2 as SYGVKD. As DNA, the CDR3 is TGTGCCAGCAGTTACTTGGACAGGGGTACTGGGGCCAACGTCCTGACTTTC. It is translated as CASSYLDRGTGANVLTF.

This clone was detected only a few times. The chain couples TRBV6-1 to TRBJ2-7, with a possible D match to TRBD2 (6 bases). V was pared by 7 bases and J by 3 bases, with 13 bases between. CDR1 and CDR2 from the germline V gene are MNHNS and SASEGT. The CDR3 extends over 13 amino acids. The CDR3 is CASKSFSGYEQYV. CDR3 DNA sequence: TGTGCCAGCAAATCGTTTAGCGGCTACGAGCAGTACGTC.

CDR3 bases: TGTGCCAGCAGCGCGGGGGGGACTGAAGCTTTCTTT. Translating gives CASSAGGTEAFF. The genes are TRBV9 and TRBJ1-1; maybe TRBD1 (5 bases). Germline CDR1 is SGDLS and CDR2 is YYNGEE. The CDR3 consists of 12 residues. The germline V and J ends were trimmed by 3 bases and 5 bases, with 8 bases remaining between them.

This chain links TRBV25-1 with TRBJ2-3; tentatively, D is TRBD1 or TRBD2 (5 bases each). Looked up from germline, CDR1 is MGHDK and CDR2 is SYGVNS. Trimming removed 4 bases at V and 0 bases at J, with 17 bases between. The CDR3 covers 17 residues. The CDR3 here is CASSAPPGRPSTDTQYF. CDR3 nucleotides: TGTGCCAGCAGTGCCCCCCCGGGACGGCCTAGCACAGATACGCAGTATTTT.